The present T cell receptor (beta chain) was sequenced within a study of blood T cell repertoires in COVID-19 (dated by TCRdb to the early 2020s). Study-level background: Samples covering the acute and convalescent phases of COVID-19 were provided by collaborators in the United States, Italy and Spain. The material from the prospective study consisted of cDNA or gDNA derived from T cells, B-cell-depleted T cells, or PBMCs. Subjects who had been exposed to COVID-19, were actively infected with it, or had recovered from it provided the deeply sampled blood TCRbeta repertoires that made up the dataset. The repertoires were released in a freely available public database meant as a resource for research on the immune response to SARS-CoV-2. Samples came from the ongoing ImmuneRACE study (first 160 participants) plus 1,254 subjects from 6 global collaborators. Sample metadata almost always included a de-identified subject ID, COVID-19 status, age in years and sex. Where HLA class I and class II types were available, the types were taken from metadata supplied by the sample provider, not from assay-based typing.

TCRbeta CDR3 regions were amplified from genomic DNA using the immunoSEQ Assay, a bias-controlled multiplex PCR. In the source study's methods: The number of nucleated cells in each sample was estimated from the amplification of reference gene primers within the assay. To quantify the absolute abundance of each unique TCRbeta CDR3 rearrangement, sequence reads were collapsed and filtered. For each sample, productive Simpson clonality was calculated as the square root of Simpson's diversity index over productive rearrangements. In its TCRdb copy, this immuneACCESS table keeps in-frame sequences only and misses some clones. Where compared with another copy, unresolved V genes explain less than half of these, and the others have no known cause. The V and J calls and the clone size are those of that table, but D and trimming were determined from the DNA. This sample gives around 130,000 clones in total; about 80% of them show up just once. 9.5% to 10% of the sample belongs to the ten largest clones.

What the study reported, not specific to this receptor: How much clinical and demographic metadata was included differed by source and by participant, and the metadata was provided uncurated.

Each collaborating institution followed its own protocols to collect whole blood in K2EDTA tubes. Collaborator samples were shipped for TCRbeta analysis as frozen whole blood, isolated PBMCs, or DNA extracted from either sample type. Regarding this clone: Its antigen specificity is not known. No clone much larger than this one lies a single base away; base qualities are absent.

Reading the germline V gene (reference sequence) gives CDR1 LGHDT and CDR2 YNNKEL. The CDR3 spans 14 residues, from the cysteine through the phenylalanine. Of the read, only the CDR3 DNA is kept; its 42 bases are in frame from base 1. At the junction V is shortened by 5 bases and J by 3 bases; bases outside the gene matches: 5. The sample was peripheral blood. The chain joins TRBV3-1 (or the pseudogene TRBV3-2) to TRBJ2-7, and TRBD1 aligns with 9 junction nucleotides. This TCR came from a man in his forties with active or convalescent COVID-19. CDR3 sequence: CASSDRDRVYEQYF. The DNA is TGTGCCAGCAGCGACCGGGACAGGGTCTACGAGCAGTACTTC.